Listed below are T cell receptor beta chains from one sample, sequenced in a study of T cell changes during pregnancy in multiple sclerosis. The assay was immunoSEQ multiplex PCR, and TCRdb's table has in-frame clones only and misses some. This table has 52,000 or so clones, 85% to 95% appearing once. Specimen: CD4+ T cells from peripheral blood mononuclear cells, collected in the second trimester of pregnancy. These receptors all stem from a female donor with multiple sclerosis, enrolled in a pregnancy study. The CDR3 runs from the conserved cysteine through the conserved F or W. The D gene is left open where the match is weak. The size of a clone is reported for some rows only, either as once, few or many, or as a class for expanded clones.

D,V,J,size,CDR3,DNA
.,TRBV7-9,TRBJ2-4,.,CASSSSGENIQYF,TGTGCCAGCAGCTCCTCAGGGGAAAACATTCAGTACTTC
.,TRBV5-4,TRBJ1-4,.,CASSRRGGTTNEKLFF,TGTGCCAGCAGCAGACGTGGCGGGACAACTAATGAAAAACTGTTTTTT
TRBD1,TRBV6-5,TRBJ2-7,once,CASRGGTGVSYEQYF,TGTGCCAGCAGAGGGGGGACAGGGGTCTCCTACGAGCAGTACTTC
.,TRBV6-1,TRBJ1-2,.,CASSRDFYGYTF,TGTGCCAGCAGTCGGGACTTCTATGGCTACACCTTC
.,TRBV5-5,TRBJ2-1,.,CASSLADNSYNEQFF,TGTGCCAGCAGCCTCGCGGACAACTCCTACAATGAGCAGTTCTTC
.,TRBV25-1,TRBJ1-2,.,CASRSDRDYGYTF,TGTGCCAGCAGGAGCGACAGAGACTATGGCTACACCTTC
TRBD1,TRBV7-9,TRBJ1-3,.,CASSTITLRGGEGNTIYF,TGTGCCAGCAGCACGATAACTTTACGAGGGGGCGAAGGAAACACCATATATTTT
TRBD2,TRBV27,TRBJ2-3,.,CASSSGGSSTDTQYF,TGTGCCAGCAGCTCCGGGGGGTCTAGCACAGATACGCAGTATTTT
.,TRBV27,TRBJ2-7,once,CASSLGRRSYEQYF,TGTGCCAGCAGTCTGGGCCGTAGATCCTACGAGCAGTACTTC
.,TRBV10-1,TRBJ1-2,.,CASSVPGVDYGYTF,TGCGCCAGCAGTGTACCAGGGGTGGACTATGGCTACACCTTC
.,TRBV5-1,TRBJ2-3,.,CASSSGPNGGGDTQYF,TGCGCCAGCAGCTCAGGCCCAAACGGAGGTGGTGATACGCAGTATTTT
.,TRBV5-5,TRBJ2-7,.,CASSPPGVAEQYF,TGTGCCAGCAGCCCCCCAGGGGTGGCCGAGCAGTACTTC
TRBD1,TRBV7-7,TRBJ2-2,.,CASSSGQFTGELFF,TGTGCTAGCAGCTCGGGACAGTTCACCGGGGAGCTGTTTTTT
.,TRBV5-1,TRBJ2-2,.,CASRPARTGELFF,TGCGCCAGCAGGCCCGCACGGACCGGGGAGCTGTTTTTT
TRBD1,TRBV11-2,TRBJ1-4,.,CASSGTGVNEKLFF,TGTGCCAGCAGCGGGACAGGGGTTAATGAAAAACTGTTTTTT
TRBD2,TRBV11-2,TRBJ2-3,.,CASSRPGLGADTQYF,TGTGCCAGCAGCCGACCCGGACTAGGGGCAGATACGCAGTATTTT
.,TRBV4-1,TRBJ1-1,.,CASSLRVARTEAFF,TGCGCCAGCAGCCTCCGGGTCGCCCGCACTGAAGCTTTCTTT
.,TRBV7-7,TRBJ2-3,.,CASSLVAGPTDTQYF,TGTGCTAGCAGCTTAGTGGCGGGTCCCACAGATACGCAGTATTTT
TRBD2,TRBV7-8,TRBJ2-3,.,CASSLSMIAGEGDTQYF,TGTGCCAGCAGTCTTAGTATGATAGCGGGGGAGGGAGATACGCAGTATTTT
.,TRBV6-5,TRBJ2-3,.,CASTRGSGTDTQYF,TGTGCCAGCACAAGAGGGAGCGGCACAGATACGCAGTATTTT
TRBD1,TRBV5-1,TRBJ2-5,once,CASSTGEGGPETQYF,TGCGCCAGCAGCACCGGAGAAGGGGGCCCAGAGACCCAGTACTTC
TRBD1,TRBV7-8,TRBJ1-2,.,CASSPLRTGVYGYTF,TGTGCCAGCAGCCCTTTAAGGACAGGAGTGTATGGCTACACCTTC
.,TRBV9,TRBJ1-2,.,CASSAGTSDGYTF,TGTGCCAGCAGCGCCGGGACAAGCGATGGCTACACCTTC
.,TRBV7-3,TRBJ2-2,.,CASSPGTLNTGELFF,TGTGCCAGCAGCCCCGGGACACTGAACACCGGGGAGCTGTTTTTT
.,TRBV4-1,TRBJ1-3,.,CASSQGWWAGNTIYF,TGCGCCAGCAGCCAAGGGTGGTGGGCCGGAAACACCATATATTTT
TRBD1,TRBV5-1,TRBJ2-2,once,CASSLGQGVGAGELFF,TGCGCCAGCAGTCTAGGACAGGGCGTAGGGGCCGGGGAGCTGTTTTTT
TRBD1,TRBV14,TRBJ1-1,.,CASSQGDRGPYTEAFF,TGTGCCAGCAGCCAAGGGGACAGGGGCCCTTACACTGAAGCTTTCTTT
.,TRBV9,TRBJ1-1,.,CASSVGGQTEAFF,TGTGCCAGCAGCGTAGGGGGGCAGACTGAAGCTTTCTTT
.,TRBV7-9,TRBJ1-1,.,CASSLARFGSEDTEAFF,TGTGCCAGCAGCTTAGCAAGGTTTGGGTCGGAGGACACTGAAGCTTTCTTT
.,TRBV5-1,TRBJ1-6,.,CASSREDGGNSPLHF,TGCGCCAGCAGCCGCGAGGACGGAGGAAATTCACCCCTCCACTTT
.,TRBV14,TRBJ1-2,once,CASSPTFYGYTF,TGTGCCAGCAGCCCTACCTTCTATGGCTACACCTTC
TRBD2,TRBV5-6,TRBJ2-3,few,CASSLSGAGADTQYF,TGTGCCAGCAGCTTGTCCGGCGCGGGAGCAGATACGCAGTATTTT
TRBD1,TRBV19,TRBJ2-1,.,CASRGQAFSYNEQFF,TGTGCCAGTAGGGGACAGGCCTTCTCCTACAATGAGCAGTTCTTC
TRBD2,TRBV6-6,TRBJ2-7,.,CASSYNSGGYEQYF,TGTGCCAGCAGTTACAATAGCGGGGGGTACGAGCAGTACTTC
TRBD1,TRBV11-3,TRBJ1-1,.,CASSRPGGRAEAFF,TGTGCCAGCAGCCGGCCAGGGGGCCGCGCTGAAGCTTTCTTT
.,TRBV30,TRBJ1-2,.,CAWSANTGKYGYTF,TGTGCCTGGAGTGCAAATACAGGAAAATATGGCTACACCTTC
TRBD2,TRBV29-1,TRBJ2-3,.,CSVEEPLAGDTQYF,TGCAGCGTTGAAGAACCCCTAGCGGGAGATACGCAGTATTTT
.,TRBV19,TRBJ2-5,.,CASKSGTGSETQYF,TGTGCCAGTAAATCGGGTACAGGGTCGGAGACCCAGTACTTC
TRBD1,TRBV9,TRBJ2-2,.,CASSGTGMSNTGELFF,TGTGCCAGCAGCGGGACAGGGATGTCCAACACCGGGGAGCTGTTTTTT
.,TRBV5-4,TRBJ2-3,.,CASSSGHTTDTQYF,TGTGCCAGCAGCAGTGGACATACCACAGATACGCAGTATTTT
TRBD1,TRBV27,TRBJ2-1,.,CASSTGQGPSYNEQFF,TGTGCCAGCAGTACGGGACAGGGCCCCTCCTACAATGAGCAGTTCTTC
.,TRBV19,TRBJ1-4,.,CASSNRPVNEKLFF,TGTGCCAGTAGTAACAGGCCAGTTAATGAAAAACTGTTTTTT
.,TRBV29-1,TRBJ2-5,once,CSVEGRGGETQYF,TGCAGCGTTGAAGGGAGGGGGGGAGAGACCCAGTACTTC
TRBD1,TRBV5-5,TRBJ2-1,few,CASSFWTGRDEQFF,TGTGCCAGCAGCTTTTGGACAGGGAGAGATGAGCAGTTCTTC
.,TRBV28,TRBJ2-7,.,CASSLPPPGVPGTYEQYF,TGTGCCAGCAGTTTACCTCCCCCCGGGGTCCCAGGCACCTACGAGCAGTACTTC
.,TRBV13,TRBJ1-1,.,CASSLDRRNTEAFF,TGTGCCAGCAGCTTAGATAGGAGGAACACTGAAGCTTTCTTT
.,TRBV7-9,TRBJ2-1,.,CASSALTAKYNEQFF,TGTGCCAGCAGCGCTCTCACTGCGAAATACAATGAGCAGTTCTTC
.,TRBV7-9,TRBJ1-6,.,CASNQLGAGTLHF,TGTGCCAGCAACCAGTTGGGGGCAGGGACCCTCCACTTT
.,TRBV6-5,TRBJ2-3,.,CASSRTRKEGDTQYF,TGTGCCAGCAGTCGCACCCGGAAAGAGGGAGATACGCAGTATTTT
.,TRBV2,TRBJ2-6,.,CASPIPLSRSGANVLTF,TGTGCCAGCCCGATCCCATTGAGTCGATCTGGGGCCAACGTCCTGACTTTC
.,TRBV14,TRBJ2-1,.,CASSQVPGVGKLNEQFF,TGTGCCAGCAGCCAAGTACCAGGGGTGGGAAAACTTAATGAGCAGTTCTTC
.,TRBV28,TRBJ1-2,.,CASSQQRGGNYGYTF,TGTGCCAGCAGCCAGCAGAGAGGCGGGAACTATGGCTACACCTTC
TRBD1,TRBV7-2,TRBJ1-5,.,CASSSRGEQPQHF,TGTGCCAGCAGCTCCAGGGGGGAGCAGCCCCAGCATTTT
TRBD1,TRBV6-5,TRBJ1-6,.,CASSYRGTGVHSPLHF,TGTGCCAGCAGTTACAGAGGGACAGGGGTACATTCACCCCTCCACTTT
TRBD1,TRBV5-6,TRBJ2-1,once,CASEMEDRVAEQFF,TGTGCCAGCGAGATGGAGGACAGGGTGGCTGAGCAGTTCTTC